The rows below give T cell receptor beta chains drawn from one sample of a study of vaccination and CD4 T cells after COVID-19. TCRdb re-called the PCR reads through MiXCR, storing one row per CDR3 protein. In the table there are 20,000 to 25,000 distinct CDR3 sequences, over 55% of which are singletons. The antigens these receptors bind are not known. Sample: CD4+ T cells from blood, cultured in vitro, taken after SARS-CoV-2 vaccination. Source of these receptors: a human donor who received a COVID-19 vaccine. Both conserved end residues are part of each CDR3. Each record gives: D gene, J gene, V gene, clone size, CDR3 protein, CDR3 DNA. The D gene is left open where the match is weak. Only some rows state a clone size, as once, few, many or a class for expanded clones.

D gene: TRBD2
J gene: TRBJ2-3
V gene: TRBV6-2/TRBV6-3
clone size: .
CDR3 protein: CASSYTSGKSTDTQYF
CDR3 DNA: TGTGCCAGCAGTTATACTAGCGGGAAAAGCACAGATACGCAGTATTTT

D gene: TRBD1
J gene: TRBJ1-2
V gene: TRBV7-9
clone size: .
CDR3 protein: CASSLGTDTRNYGYTF
CDR3 DNA: TGTGCCAGCAGCCTCGGGACAGATACTCGTAACTATGGCTACACCTTC

D gene: .
J gene: TRBJ2-1
V gene: TRBV12-5
clone size: .
CDR3 protein: CASGLVADGTLLGNEQFF
CDR3 DNA: TGTGCTAGTGGTTTGGTCGCGGACGGGACTCTGCTGGGCAATGAGCAGTTCTTC

D gene: TRBD2
J gene: TRBJ2-3
V gene: TRBV5-4
clone size: once
CDR3 protein: CASSLRGLAGDTQYF
CDR3 DNA: TGTGCCAGCAGCTTGAGGGGACTAGCTGGTGATACGCAGTATTTT

D gene: TRBD1
J gene: TRBJ1-1
V gene: TRBV19
clone size: .
CDR3 protein: CASSMDRETEAFF
CDR3 DNA: TGTGCCAGTAGTATGGACAGGGAGACAGAAGCTTTCTTT

D gene: .
J gene: TRBJ1-3
V gene: TRBV19
clone size: .
CDR3 protein: CASSLGHFSGNTIYF
CDR3 DNA: TGTGCCAGTAGCCTTGGACACTTCTCTGGAAACACCATATATTTT

D gene: .
J gene: TRBJ1-1
V gene: TRBV20-1
clone size: .
CDR3 protein: CSAEAGTTDTEAFF
CDR3 DNA: TGCAGTGCTGAGGCCGGGACTACGGACACTGAAGCTTTCTTT

D gene: TRBD1
J gene: TRBJ2-5
V gene: TRBV9
clone size: once
CDR3 protein: CASSGGGAEKTQYF
CDR3 DNA: TGTGCCAGCAGCGGAGGGGGCGCCGAGAAGACCCAGTACTTC

D gene: .
J gene: TRBJ2-3
V gene: TRBV20-1
clone size: .
CDR3 protein: CSARVGGFDTQYF
CDR3 DNA: TGCAGTGCTAGAGTGGGGGGATTTGATACGCAGTATTTT

D gene: .
J gene: TRBJ2-3
V gene: TRBV23-1
clone size: .
CDR3 protein: CASSRPRTVSTDTQYF
CDR3 DNA: TGCGCCAGCAGTCGCCCTCGGACAGTTAGCACAGATACGCAGTATTTT

D gene: .
J gene: TRBJ1-4
V gene: TRBV7-2
clone size: .
CDR3 protein: CASSLNRDEKLFF
CDR3 DNA: TGTGCCAGCAGCTTAAACAGGGATGAAAAACTGTTTTTT

D gene: TRBD2
J gene: TRBJ2-1
V gene: TRBV5-4
clone size: .
CDR3 protein: CASSLDRGGANEQFF
CDR3 DNA: TGTGCCAGCAGCTTGGATCGCGGGGGGGCGAATGAGCAGTTCTTC

D gene: TRBD1
J gene: TRBJ2-3
V gene: TRBV20-1
clone size: .
CDR3 protein: CSARPSDRGRVSSTDTQYF
CDR3 DNA: TGCAGTGCTAGACCTTCGGACAGGGGCAGGGTTTCGAGCACAGATACGCAGTATTTT

D gene: TRBD2
J gene: TRBJ2-3
V gene: TRBV20-1
clone size: .
CDR3 protein: CSAKTGTSLDTQYF
CDR3 DNA: TGCAGTGCTAAAACCGGGACTAGTTTAGATACGCAGTATTTT

D gene: .
J gene: TRBJ2-5
V gene: TRBV5-4
clone size: .
CDR3 protein: CASGLFPETQYF
CDR3 DNA: TGTGCCAGCGGCTTGTTCCCAGAGACCCAGTACTTC

D gene: TRBD1
J gene: TRBJ2-5
V gene: TRBV27
clone size: .
CDR3 protein: CASSPHPGGAETQYF
CDR3 DNA: TGTGCCAGCAGTCCCCACCCAGGGGGCGCGGAGACCCAGTACTTC

D gene: .
J gene: TRBJ1-2
V gene: TRBV11-3
clone size: .
CDR3 protein: CASSSGRIGYTF
CDR3 DNA: TGTGCCAGCAGCTCAGGACGGATCGGCTACACCTTC

D gene: .
J gene: TRBJ2-2
V gene: TRBV6-1
clone size: .
CDR3 protein: CASSASIYPTGELFF
CDR3 DNA: TGTGCCAGCAGTGCCTCTATTTACCCCACCGGGGAGCTGTTTTTT

D gene: TRBD1
J gene: TRBJ2-1
V gene: TRBV11-3
clone size: few
CDR3 protein: CASSSDRSNEQFF
CDR3 DNA: TGTGCCAGCAGCTCGGACAGGTCGAATGAGCAGTTCTTC

D gene: TRBD1
J gene: TRBJ2-3
V gene: TRBV5-4
clone size: .
CDR3 protein: CASTLPGQGALDTQYF
CDR3 DNA: TGTGCCAGCACCCTACCGGGACAGGGTGCATTAGATACGCAGTATTTT

D gene: TRBD1
J gene: TRBJ1-5
V gene: TRBV6-1
clone size: few
CDR3 protein: CASSPRAGTVSNQPQHF
CDR3 DNA: TGTGCCAGCAGTCCACGCGCCGGGACAGTTAGCAATCAGCCCCAGCATTTT

D gene: TRBD2
J gene: TRBJ2-5
V gene: TRBV2
clone size: .
CDR3 protein: CASSEVRGGNMGYF
CDR3 DNA: TGTGCCAGCAGTGAAGTGCGGGGGGGCAATATGGGGTACTTC

D gene: TRBD2
J gene: TRBJ2-5
V gene: TRBV11-3
clone size: .
CDR3 protein: CASSPGLAGGREETQYF
CDR3 DNA: TGTGCCAGCAGCCCGGGACTAGCGGGGGGGCGGGAGGAGACCCAGTACTTC

D gene: TRBD1
J gene: TRBJ1-1
V gene: TRBV14
clone size: .
CDR3 protein: CASSQDRGGTEAFF
CDR3 DNA: TGTGCCAGCAGCCAGGACAGGGGGGGGACTGAAGCTTTCTTT

D gene: .
J gene: TRBJ1-1
V gene: TRBV20-1
clone size: .
CDR3 protein: CSAGRPSMNTEAFF
CDR3 DNA: TGCAGTGCTGGCCGACCCTCCATGAACACTGAAGCTTTCTTT

D gene: .
J gene: TRBJ2-5
V gene: TRBV20-1
clone size: .
CDR3 protein: CSAPGPTQETQYF
CDR3 DNA: TGCAGTGCCCCGGGACCGACCCAAGAGACCCAGTACTTC

D gene: TRBD1
J gene: TRBJ1-1
V gene: TRBV5-4
clone size: .
CDR3 protein: CASSTGGRPNTEAFF
CDR3 DNA: TGTGCCAGCAGTACAGGGGGCCGCCCGAACACTGAAGCTTTCTTT

D gene: TRBD1
J gene: TRBJ1-4
V gene: TRBV15
clone size: .
CDR3 protein: CATSSKRQGGEKLFF
CDR3 DNA: TGTGCCACCAGCAGCAAACGACAGGGGGGCGAAAAACTGTTTTTT

D gene: .
J gene: TRBJ1-2
V gene: TRBV2
clone size: few
CDR3 protein: CASRITIANYGYTF
CDR3 DNA: TGTGCCAGCAGGATAACAATAGCTAACTATGGCTACACCTTC

D gene: .
J gene: TRBJ1-3
V gene: TRBV10-3
clone size: .
CDR3 protein: CAISEVRGGPGNTIYF
CDR3 DNA: TGTGCCATCAGTGAGGTCAGGGGAGGGCCTGGAAACACCATATATTTT

D gene: TRBD1
J gene: TRBJ1-6
V gene: TRBV5-1
clone size: .
CDR3 protein: CASSMTWDSRSPLHF
CDR3 DNA: TGCGCCAGCAGCATGACTTGGGACAGCCGGTCACCCCTCCACTTT

D gene: .
J gene: TRBJ2-5
V gene: TRBV11-3
clone size: .
CDR3 protein: CASSSDRETQYF
CDR3 DNA: TGTGCCAGCAGCTCCGATCGGGAGACCCAGTACTTC

D gene: .
J gene: TRBJ1-1
V gene: TRBV5-1
clone size: once
CDR3 protein: CASSLLTPTTMNTEAFF
CDR3 DNA: TGCGCCAGCAGCTTGCTAACCCCGACTACCATGAACACTGAAGCTTTCTTT

D gene: TRBD1
J gene: TRBJ1-2
V gene: TRBV7-9
clone size: .
CDR3 protein: CASSLPGQGDSYTF
CDR3 DNA: TGTGCCAGCAGCTTACCGGGACAGGGGGACAGCTACACCTTC

D gene: TRBD1
J gene: TRBJ2-5
V gene: TRBV6-5
clone size: few
CDR3 protein: CASSSTGTQETQYF
CDR3 DNA: TGTGCCAGCAGTTCGACAGGGACACAAGAGACCCAGTACTTC

D gene: .
J gene: TRBJ2-1
V gene: TRBV6-5
clone size: .
CDR3 protein: CASSYRGGRYNEQFF
CDR3 DNA: TGTGCCAGCAGTTATCGCGGGGGCAGATACAATGAGCAGTTCTTC

D gene: TRBD1
J gene: TRBJ1-6
V gene: TRBV14
clone size: .
CDR3 protein: CASSLGGMNSPLHF
CDR3 DNA: TGTGCCAGCAGCCTAGGGGGCATGAATTCACCCCTCCACTTT

D gene: .
J gene: TRBJ1-1
V gene: TRBV4-2
clone size: .
CDR3 protein: CASSRGEGSNTEAFF
CDR3 DNA: TGTGCCAGCTCAAGGGGGGAGGGATCGAACACTGAAGCTTTCTTT

D gene: TRBD1
J gene: TRBJ2-3
V gene: TRBV5-1
clone size: .
CDR3 protein: CASRRAGQGGTDTQYF
CDR3 DNA: TGCGCCAGCAGACGAGCCGGACAGGGTGGCACAGATACGCAGTATTTT

D gene: .
J gene: TRBJ1-2
V gene: TRBV15
clone size: .
CDR3 protein: CATSRGNSDYGYTF
CDR3 DNA: TGTGCCACCAGCAGAGGAAACAGCGACTATGGCTACACCTTC

D gene: TRBD1
J gene: TRBJ1-1
V gene: TRBV7-6
clone size: .
CDR3 protein: CASSLVGTGFGTEAFF
CDR3 DNA: TGTGCCAGCAGCTTAGTGGGGACAGGATTTGGCACTGAAGCTTTCTTT

D gene: .
J gene: TRBJ2-5
V gene: TRBV20-1
clone size: few
CDR3 protein: CSVYGGTLQETQYF
CDR3 DNA: TGCAGTGTCTACGGGGGAACACTCCAAGAGACCCAGTACTTC

D gene: .
J gene: TRBJ2-7
V gene: TRBV30
clone size: .
CDR3 protein: CAWTVKGTLYEQYF
CDR3 DNA: TGTGCCTGGACTGTAAAGGGGACTCTTTACGAGCAGTACTTC

D gene: .
J gene: TRBJ1-6
V gene: TRBV20-1
clone size: .
CDR3 protein: CSASPFNNSPLHF
CDR3 DNA: TGCAGTGCTAGTCCATTTAATAATTCACCCCTCCACTTT

D gene: TRBD1
J gene: TRBJ1-2
V gene: TRBV30
clone size: .
CDR3 protein: CAWSVQSGGRGGCTF
CDR3 DNA: TGTGCCTGGAGTGTGCAATCAGGGGGAAGGGGTGGCTGCACCTTC

D gene: .
J gene: TRBJ1-5
V gene: TRBV7-8
clone size: .
CDR3 protein: CASSLAGGGRYSNQPQHF
CDR3 DNA: TGTGCCAGCAGCTTAGCGGGGGGAGGCCGGTATAGCAATCAGCCCCAGCATTTT

D gene: TRBD1
J gene: TRBJ2-7
V gene: TRBV20-1
clone size: .
CDR3 protein: CSARGQGVYEQYF
CDR3 DNA: TGCAGTGCTAGGGGACAGGGGGTATACGAGCAGTACTTC

D gene: .
J gene: TRBJ1-3
V gene: TRBV12-3/TRBV12-4
clone size: .
CDR3 protein: CAIDQGGNTIYF
CDR3 DNA: TGTGCCATCGACCAGGGAGGAAACACCATATATTTT

D gene: .
J gene: TRBJ1-6
V gene: TRBV5-4
clone size: .
CDR3 protein: CASSPQALNSPLHF
CDR3 DNA: TGTGCCAGCAGCCCCCAGGCACTTAATTCACCCCTCCACTTT

D gene: .
J gene: TRBJ1-6
V gene: TRBV6-5
clone size: few
CDR3 protein: CASSYWEASGRDSPLHF
CDR3 DNA: TGTGCCAGCAGTTACTGGGAGGCCTCGGGACGGGATTCACCCCTCCACTTT

D gene: TRBD2
J gene: TRBJ2-1
V gene: TRBV11-3
clone size: .
CDR3 protein: CASSLSGGFNNEQFF
CDR3 DNA: TGTGCCAGCAGCCTTAGCGGGGGGTTCAACAATGAGCAGTTCTTC

D gene: TRBD2
J gene: TRBJ2-5
V gene: TRBV25-1
clone size: .
CDR3 protein: CASSVSGGKETQYF
CDR3 DNA: TGTGCCAGCAGTGTGAGCGGGGGGAAAGAGACCCAGTACTTC

D gene: TRBD1
J gene: TRBJ1-5
V gene: TRBV2
clone size: few
CDR3 protein: CASTQNRGGGQPQHF
CDR3 DNA: TGTGCCAGCACTCAAAACAGGGGGGGTGGTCAGCCCCAGCATTTT

D gene: .
J gene: TRBJ2-5
V gene: TRBV19
clone size: once
CDR3 protein: CASSTEGGETQYF
CDR3 DNA: TGTGCCAGTAGTACCGAGGGGGGAGAGACCCAGTACTTC

D gene: .
J gene: TRBJ1-2
V gene: TRBV20-1
clone size: .
CDR3 protein: CSARAMNTYGYTF
CDR3 DNA: TGCAGTGCTAGAGCCATGAATACCTATGGCTACACCTTC